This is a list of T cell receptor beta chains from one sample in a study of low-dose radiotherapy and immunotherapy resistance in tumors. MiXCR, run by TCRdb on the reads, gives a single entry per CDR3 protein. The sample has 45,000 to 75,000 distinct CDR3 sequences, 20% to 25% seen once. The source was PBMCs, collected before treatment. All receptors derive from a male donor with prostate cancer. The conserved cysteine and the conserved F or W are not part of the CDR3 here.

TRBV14,ASSPGGVQETQY
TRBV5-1,ASSLGVTGELFF
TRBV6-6,ASSYSETGGNEQY
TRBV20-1,SAWDSSGNTIY
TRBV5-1,ASSPLRGAPEAF
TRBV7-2,ASSLAGPASTDTQY
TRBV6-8,ASSALSGNLGDTQY
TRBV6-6,ASSNTGQGGGYT
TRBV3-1,ASSQSGSLPDTQY
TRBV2,ASSRQGDSYEQY
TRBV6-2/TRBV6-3,ASSLTNSPLH
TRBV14,ASSHSGAYEQY
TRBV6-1,ASSQGAQETQY